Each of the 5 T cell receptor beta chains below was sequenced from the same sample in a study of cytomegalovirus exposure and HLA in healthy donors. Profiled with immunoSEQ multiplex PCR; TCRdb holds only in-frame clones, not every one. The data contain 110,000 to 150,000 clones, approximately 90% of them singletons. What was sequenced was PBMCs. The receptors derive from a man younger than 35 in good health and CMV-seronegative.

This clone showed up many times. CDR3 nucleotide sequence: TGCGCCAGCAGTCAATACAGCTCCTACGAGCAGTACGTC. Protein sequence: CASSQYSSYEQYV. The chain couples TRBV23-1 to TRBJ2-7; D gene ambiguous. TRBV23-1 belongs to the ORF category, with a function that is uncertain. V lost 1 base and J lost 0, with 4 bases in between. This CDR3 is built from 13 residues.

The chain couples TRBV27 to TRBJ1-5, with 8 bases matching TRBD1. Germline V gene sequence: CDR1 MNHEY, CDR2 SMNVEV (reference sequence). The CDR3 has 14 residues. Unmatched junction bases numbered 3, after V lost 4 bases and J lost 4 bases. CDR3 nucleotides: TGTGCCAGCAGTTCGCGGACAGGGAATCAGCCCCAGCATTTT. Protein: CASSSRTGNQPQHF.

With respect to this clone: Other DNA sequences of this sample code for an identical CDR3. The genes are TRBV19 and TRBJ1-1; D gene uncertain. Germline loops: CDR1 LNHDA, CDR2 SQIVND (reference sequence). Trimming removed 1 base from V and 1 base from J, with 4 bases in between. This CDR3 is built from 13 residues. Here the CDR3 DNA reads TGTGCCAGTAGTATAGGCGGGAACACTGAAGCTTTCTTT. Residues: CASSIGGNTEAFF.

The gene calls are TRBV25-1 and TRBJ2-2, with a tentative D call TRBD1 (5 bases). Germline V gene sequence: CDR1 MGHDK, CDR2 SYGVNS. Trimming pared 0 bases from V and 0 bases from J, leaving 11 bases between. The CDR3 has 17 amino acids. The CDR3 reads CASSEYLAGTNTGELFF. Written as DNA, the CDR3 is TGTGCCAGCAGTGAATATTTGGCAGGGACGAACACCGGGGAGCTGTTTTTT.

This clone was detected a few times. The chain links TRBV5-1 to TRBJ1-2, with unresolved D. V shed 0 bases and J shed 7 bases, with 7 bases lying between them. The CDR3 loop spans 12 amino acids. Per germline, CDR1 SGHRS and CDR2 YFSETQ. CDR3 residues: CASSLESGGYTF. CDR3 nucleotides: TGCGCCAGCAGCTTGGAGAGTGGTGGCTACACCTTC. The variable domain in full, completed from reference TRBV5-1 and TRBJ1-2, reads KAGVTQTPRYLIKTRGQQVTLSCSPISGHRSVSWYQQTPGQGLQFLFEYFSETQRNKGNFPGRFSGRQFSNSRSEMNVSTLELGDSALYLCASSLESGGYTFGSGTRLTVV.